These 32 T cell receptor beta chains came from one sample sequenced in a study of spatial heterogeneity in lung cancer. Stated time point: sample taken at primary tumor resection. Using its own MiXCR run on the 5' RACE reads, TCRdb lists one record per CDR3 protein. The sample lists approximately 52,000 distinct CDR3 sequences; approximately 5% were seen once. The sequences come from PBMCs, collected at surgery. These receptors all come from a male donor with early-stage non-small cell lung cancer.

This clonotype came up many times. The chain employs TRBV9 and TRBJ2-7, with 8 bases lining up with TRBD1. The V gene's germline CDR1 is SGDLS and CDR2 YYNGEE. The CDR3 spans 16 residues. V was clipped by 3 bases and J by 0 bases; unmatched bases: 8. CDR3 amino acids: CASSAWDRSSSYEQYF. DNA of the CDR3: TGTGCCAGCAGCGCCTGGGACAGGTCGAGCTCCTACGAGCAGTACTTC.

With regard to this clonotype: This may stem from a read error, because a much larger clone lies one nucleotide away. This sequence joins TRBV3-1 and TRBJ2-7, with 7 positions matching TRBD2. Germline V gives CDR1 LGHDT, CDR2 YNNKEL (reference sequence). CDR3 length: 16 amino acids. The CDR3 DNA reads TGTGCCTGCAGCCAAGATCACGGGACTAAATCCTACGAGCAGTACTTC. Translated: CACSQDHGTKSYEQYF.

This clonotype showed up many times. The CDR3 is CASSAGQGNYEQYF. The CDR3 DNA is TGTGCCAGCAGCGCGGGACAGGGGAACTACGAGCAGTACTTC. This sequence joins TRBV11-2 and TRBJ2-7; 10 nucleotides align to TRBD1. In germline, CDR1 is SGHAT, CDR2 FQNNGV. The CDR3 length is 14 residues. Trimming at V came to 5 bases and at J to 3 bases, leaving 4 bases not matched to a gene.

This clonotype was seen ten or more times. The DNA for the CDR3 is TGTGCCAGCAGTTTGCAGGGACATCAGCCCCAGCATTTT. Its translation is CASSLQGHQPQHF. This chain links TRBV12-3 or TRBV12-4 with TRBJ1-5; tentatively, D is TRBD1 (5 bases). Trimming cost V 3 bases and J 5 bases, with 8 bases left between them. This CDR3 region has 13 residues.

This clonotype was seen only a few times. J is TRBJ1-6 and V is TRBV2; D may be TRBD1 (6 bases). The CDR3 consists of 11 residues. The V and J ends lost 7 bases and 10 bases respectively, with 8 bases between them. Germline V gene lookup returns CDR1 SNHLY and CDR2 FYNNEI. CDR3 DNA sequence: TGTGCCAGCAACAGGGACTCACCCCTCCACTTT. Its translation is CASNRDSPLHF.

This clonotype was seen repeatedly, ten times or more. This chain links TRBV11-2 with TRBJ2-3, with 16 nucleotides matching TRBD2. The CDR3 sequence is 19 residues long. Germline values: CDR1 SGHAT, CDR2 FQNNGV. Trimming cost V 1 base and J 6 bases; bases outside gene matches: 10. CDR3: CASSLVSGTSGRAWDTQYF. The CDR3 nucleotides are TGTGCCAGCAGCTTAGTCAGTGGGACTAGCGGGAGGGCCTGGGATACGCAGTATTTT.

This clonotype was observed a few times. The chain is built from TRBV10-3 and TRBJ2-2; D is tentatively TRBD1 or TRBD2 (6 bases each). Trimming took 7 bases from V and 0 from J, leaving 15 bases between them. Germline loops: CDR1 ENHRY, CDR2 SYGVKD. This CDR3 spans 16 amino acids. CDR3 residues: CAITEVGGANTGELFF. CDR3 in DNA: TGTGCCATCACCGAGGTGGGGGGCGCGAACACCGGGGAGCTGTTTTTT.

This clonotype was seen ten or more times. This chain links TRBV9 with TRBJ2-7, with 8 bases aligning to TRBD1. Germline trimming cut 3 bases from V and 2 bases from J; bases unmatched to any gene: 7. There are 15 residues in the CDR3. From germline, CDR1 is SGDLS and CDR2 YYNGEE. Written as DNA, the CDR3 is TGTGCCAGCAGCGCCGCCCCGGGACAGGCCTACGAGCAGTACTTC. It translates to CASSAAPGQAYEQYF.

This clonotype was observed many times. The rearrangement uses TRBV5-1 and TRBJ1-5; the D is unclear. The germline V gene has CDR1 SGHRS and CDR2 YFSETQ. This CDR3 contains 15 residues. Trimming removed 2 bases at V and 6 bases at J, with 15 bases between. CDR3 in DNA: TGCGCCAGCAGCTTAGGCACTCGGGCGGGTCAGCCCCAGCATTTT. This codes for CASSLGTRAGQPQHF.

At least ten counts were recorded for this clonotype. V usage is TRBV7-2 and J usage is TRBJ2-5, with D possibly matching TRBD2 (5 bases). The V end was cut by 5 bases, the J end by 5 bases, with 12 bases between. The germline V gene encodes CDR1 SGHTA and CDR2 FQGNSA. The CDR3 totals 13 residues. The CDR3 nucleotides are TGTGCCAGCAGCCCCGGACTGCCGGAGACCCAGTACTTC. Its translation: CASSPGLPETQYF. Combining the CDR3 with reference TRBV7-2 and TRBJ2-5 gives the whole variable domain GAGVSQSPSNKVTEKGKDVELRCDPISGHTALYWYRQSLGQGLEFLIYFQGNSAPDKSGLPSDRFSAERTGGSVSTLTIQRTQQEDSAVYLCASSPGLPETQYFGPGTRLLVL.

This clonotype appeared many times. The chain carries TRBV6-6 and TRBJ2-6; perhaps TRBD1 as D (6 bases). The germline gives CDR1 MNHNY, CDR2 SVGAGI (reference sequence). Trimming removed 6 bases from V and 0 bases from J, with 9 bases in between. The CDR3 extends over 15 amino acids. CDR3 amino acids: CASRDRSSGANVLTF. The CDR3, as DNA: TGTGCCAGCAGAGACAGGAGCTCTGGGGCCAACGTCCTGACTTTC.

The chain is built from TRBV29-1 and TRBJ1-4; D call uncertain. Germline lookup yields CDR1 SQVTM and CDR2 ANQGSEA. Trimming shortened V by 7 bases and J by 8 bases, and 11 bases separated the two germline ends. This CDR3 comprises 11 residues. CDR3 sequence: CSDTSEEKLFF. CDR3 sequence (DNA): TGCAGCGATACCTCGGAGGAAAAACTGTTTTTT. The variable domain in full, with the rest retrieved from reference TRBV29-1 and TRBJ1-4, is SAVISQKPSRDICQRGTSLTIQCQVDSQVTMMFWYRQQPGQSLTLIATANQGSEATYESGFVIDKFPISRPNLTFSTLTVSNMSPEDSSIYLCSDTSEEKLFFGSGTQLSVL.

The sample holds many counts of this clonotype. The rearrangement joins TRBV7-2 to TRBJ2-5; 12 nucleotides match TRBD2. This CDR3 comprises 18 residues. Germline trimming cut 5 bases from V and 4 bases from J; bases unmatched to any gene: 14. Germline loops: CDR1 SGHTA, CDR2 FQGNSA. The CDR3 here is CASSMSGLAGSGGETQYF. Written as DNA, the CDR3 is TGTGCCAGCAGCATGTCGGGACTAGCGGGTTCCGGGGGAGAGACCCAGTACTTC. Drawing the rest from reference TRBV7-2 and TRBJ2-5, the complete variable domain is GAGVSQSPSNKVTEKGKDVELRCDPISGHTALYWYRQSLGQGLEFLIYFQGNSAPDKSGLPSDRFSAERTGGSVSTLTIQRTQQEDSAVYLCASSMSGLAGSGGETQYFGPGTRLLVL.

This clonotype was found many times. The chain links TRBV6-5 to TRBJ2-7; 12 bases agree with TRBD2. Looked up from germline, CDR1 is MNHEY and CDR2 is SVGAGI. CDR3 size: 18 residues. After removal of 3 bases from V and 6 bases from J, the junction contained 15 bases not matched to a gene. The CDR3 loop is CASSYGPAASGRASEQYF. The CDR3 DNA reads TGTGCCAGCAGTTATGGCCCGGCGGCTAGCGGGAGGGCCTCCGAGCAGTACTTC.

This clonotype showed up many times. V gene TRBV4-3 combines with J gene TRBJ2-7; tentatively, D is TRBD1 (5 bases). Germline lookup yields CDR1 LGHNA and CDR2 YSLEER. The CDR3 totals 13 residues. Trimming took 0 bases from V and 2 from J, leaving 5 bases between them. CDR3 DNA sequence: TGCGCCAGCAGCCAAGACAGGGCCTACGAGCAGTACTTC. It specifies CASSQDRAYEQYF.

Many counts were recorded for this clonotype. J is TRBJ2-2 and V is TRBV3-1, with D unclear. The germline CDR1 and CDR2 sequences are LGHDT and YNNKEL (reference sequence). Trimming cost V 4 bases and J 7 bases, with 7 bases left between them. The CDR3 sequence is 12 residues long. This CDR3 reads CASSLLSGELFF. CDR3 coding DNA: TGTGCCAGCAGCCTTTTGAGCGGGGAGCTGTTTTTT. Full variable domain (rest looked up from reference TRBV3-1 and TRBJ2-2): DTAVSQTPKYLVTQMGNDKSIKCEQNLGHDTMYWYKQDSKKFLKIMFSYNNKELIINETVPNRFSPKSPDKAHLNLHINSLELGDSAVYFCASSLLSGELFFGEGSRLTVL.

This clonotype was detected ten times or more. V is TRBV5-1 and J is TRBJ1-6; a weak D match, TRBD1 (5 bases). CDR3 length: 15 amino acids. The V gene's germline CDR1 is SGHRS and CDR2 YFSETQ. V was cut by 0 bases and J by 8 bases, with 12 bases left in between. DNA of the CDR3: TGCGCCAGCAGCTTGGCCGGGCAGGGTGATTCACCCCTCCACTTT. This gives the protein CASSLAGQGDSPLHF.

This clonotype was observed many times. This chain uses TRBV20-1 with TRBJ1-1; TRBD1 is a possible D gene (6 bases). The CDR3 extends over 13 amino acids. Germline loops: CDR1 DFQATT, CDR2 SNEGSKA (reference sequence). V was shortened by 5 bases and J by 2 bases, with 12 bases between the two germline ends. CDR3 sequence: CSASRDTNTEAFF. CDR3 sequence (DNA): TGCAGTGCTTCACGGGACACAAACACTGAAGCTTTCTTT.

Ten or more counts support this clonotype. This sequence joins TRBV12-3 or TRBV12-4 and TRBJ1-2; no reliable D call. This CDR3 is 18 amino acids long. Trimming took 1 base from V and 0 from J, leaving 18 bases between them. CDR3 DNA: TGTGCCAGCAGTTTAGGCGGCGGACGACCTATTGCTAACTATGGCTACACCTTC. Translating gives CASSLGGGRPIANYGYTF.

In its sample, this clonotype was seen many times. CDR3: CASSLNEPQHF. CDR3 DNA: TGTGCCAGCAGTCTGAATGAGCCCCAGCATTTT. The V gene is TRBV12-3 or TRBV12-4, the J gene TRBJ1-5; D unresolved. V was pared by 5 bases and J by 8 bases, with 7 bases between. The CDR3 has 11 amino acids.

Many counts were recorded for this clonotype. V usage is TRBV6-5 and J usage is TRBJ1-1; D is uncertain. V lost 0 bases to trimming and J lost 1 base, with 6 bases between them. The CDR3 sequence is 14 residues long. Germline V lookup: CDR1 MNHEY, CDR2 SVGAGI. CDR3 in amino acids: CASSYSYENTEAFF. DNA of the CDR3: TGTGCCAGCAGTTACTCCTATGAGAACACTGAAGCTTTCTTT.

The chain combines TRBV10-3 with TRBJ2-1, with D perhaps being TRBD1 or TRBD2 (5 bases each). The CDR3 is made up of 16 amino acids. Germline CDR1 is ENHRY and CDR2 is SYGVKD. V was trimmed by 3 bases and J by 8 bases, leaving 20 bases between them. CDR3 DNA: TGTGCCATCAGTGACCCGGGACCGTTCCCGTCTGATGAGCAGTTCTTC. This translates into CAISDPGPFPSDEQFF.

CDR3 loop: CAGQQGEDTEAFF. The CDR3, as DNA: TGTGCCGGTCAACAAGGGGAGGACACTGAAGCTTTCTTT. The chain uses TRBV11-3 and TRBJ1-1; a weak D match, TRBD1 (5 bases). Trimming left V 11 bases short and J 3 bases short, with 16 bases between. CDR3 length: 13 amino acids. Per germline, CDR1 SGHNT and CDR2 YENEEA.

A few counts support this clonotype. J is TRBJ2-1 and V is TRBV5-4; maybe TRBD2 (5 bases). V shed 0 bases and J shed 9 bases, with 10 bases lying between them. Germline-derived CDR1 and CDR2 are SGHNT and YYREEE (reference sequence). The CDR3 is 13 residues long. The CDR3 nucleotides read TGTGCCAGCAGCTTGGGGGAGCTGGGTGAGCAGTTCTTC. Translation: CASSLGELGEQFF.

The sample holds many counts of this clonotype. The chain recombines TRBV4-1 with TRBJ2-3; the D is unclear. The CDR3 consists of 15 residues. V lost 2 bases and J 0 bases, leaving 9 bases between the germline ends. The germline V gene has CDR1 MGHRA and CDR2 YSYEKL. The CDR3 nucleotides read TGCGCCAGCAGCCAATTCGAGCCTAGCACAGATACGCAGTATTTT. This codes for CASSQFEPSTDTQYF.

This clonotype appeared many times. The V call is TRBV4-1, the J call TRBJ1-1; the D is unclear. V was cut by 1 base and J by 6 bases, with 15 bases left in between. Per germline, CDR1 MGHRA and CDR2 YSYEKL. The CDR3 is 15 amino acids. Written as DNA, the CDR3 is TGCGCCAGCAGCCAAGTAGCAACCGTCGGGTCTGAAGCTTTCTTT. It codes for CASSQVATVGSEAFF.

Ten or more counts support this clonotype. The chain employs TRBV3-1 and TRBJ2-7; a weak D match, TRBD1 (5 bases). This CDR3 comprises 15 residues. V shed 0 bases and J shed 5 bases, with 14 bases lying between them. Looked up from germline, CDR1 is LGHDT and CDR2 is YNNKEL (reference sequence). DNA for the CDR3: TGTGCCAGCAGCCAAGAGGGGCGGATCGTCAACGAGCAGTACTTC. Translation gives CASSQEGRIVNEQYF.

Only a few counts were recorded for this clonotype. The V and J genes are TRBV6-5 and TRBJ2-7; no definite D call. The CDR3 has 12 amino acids. Per the germline V gene, CDR1 is MNHEY and CDR2 is SVGAGI. Between the trimmed V and J ends, which lost 5 bases and 4 bases, there was a span of 9 bases. As DNA, the CDR3 is TGTGCCAGCAGTCCTGGACCATACGAGCAGTACTTC. It specifies CASSPGPYEQYF.

V is TRBV12-3 or TRBV12-4 and J is TRBJ1-4; D uncertain. This CDR3 comprises 13 residues. V gave up 10 bases and J gave up 8 bases, with 17 bases separating them. CDR3 nucleotide sequence: TGTGCCACTCGGGCGGAGGGTGGAGAAAAACTGTTTTTT. It is translated as CATRAEGGEKLFF.

This clonotype came up many times. The rearrangement links TRBV5-1 to TRBJ2-1; 9 nucleotides match TRBD1. Losses at the gene ends were 4 bases for V and 7 bases for J; bases not matched to a gene: 12. The CDR3 totals 16 residues. CDR1 and CDR2 (germline): SGHRS, YFSETQ. CDR3 residues: CASSLEGTGSWNEQFF. The CDR3 DNA reads as TGCGCCAGCAGCCTGGAAGGGACAGGGTCTTGGAATGAGCAGTTCTTC. Drawing the rest from reference TRBV5-1 and TRBJ2-1, the complete variable domain is KAGVTQTPRYLIKTRGQQVTLSCSPISGHRSVSWYQQTPGQGLQFLFEYFSETQRNKGNFPGRFSGRQFSNSRSEMNVSTLELGDSALYLCASSLEGTGSWNEQFFGPGTRLTVL.

This clonotype was recorded once. This sequence may be a read error, since a much larger clone differs from it by one base. The chain is built from TRBV7-2 and TRBJ2-1; 7 nucleotides agree with TRBD2. CDR3 length equals 15 residues. After removal of 8 bases from V and 8 bases from J, the junction contained 15 bases not matched to a gene. CDR1 is SGHTA and CDR2 is FQGNSA in the germline V gene. Written as DNA, the CDR3 is TGTGCCAGCGGCAAGGAGTACGGGAGGAGCCATGAGCAGTTCTTC. Amino acids: CASGKEYGRSHEQFF. Together with reference TRBV7-2 and TRBJ2-1, the CDR3 gives the full variable domain: GAGVSQSPSNKVTEKGKDVELRCDPISGHTALYWYRQSLGQGLEFLIYFQGNSAPDKSGLPSDRFSAERTGGSVSTLTIQRTQQEDSAVYLCASGKEYGRSHEQFFGPGTRLTVL.

The table lists this clonotype with a few counts. The CDR3 DNA sequence: TGTGCCAGCAGCTTCCAGGCCGAAGAGACCCAGTACTTC. As protein: CASSFQAEETQYF. This chain links TRBV7-3 with TRBJ2-5, with D unresolved. Germline loops: CDR1 SGHTA, CDR2 FQGTGA. V lost 3 bases and J 3 bases, leaving 8 bases between the germline ends. CDR3 length equals 13 residues.